This paragraph covers one T cell receptor (beta chain) sequence. No antigen is known for it. This sample was taken from a study of T cells in localized non-small cell lung cancer. Only in-frame clones appear in the TCRdb table, and some are missing; sequencing was by immunoSEQ multiplex PCR. The repertoire has fewer than 40,000 clones, about 85% of them found once; the top ten carry over 15%. Germline V gene sequence: CDR1 MNHNY, CDR2 SVGAGI (reference sequence). Trimming at V came to 4 bases and at J to 6 bases, leaving 5 bases not matched to a gene. This CDR3 region has 14 residues. Whole-study results and caveats: Appearance in adjacent lung was seen for a median about 59 of the top 100 tumor clones. Longer overall survival associated with higher blood T cell density; shorter survival with higher adjacent-lung clonality. Uninvolved adjacent lung showed the highest T cell clonality, exceeding tumor.

Source: peripheral blood mononuclear cells, taken before any cancer treatment. V and J are TRBV6-6 and TRBJ1-2; 10 positions match TRBD1. This TCR derives from a man aged 40-75 years with stage III lung adenocarcinoma. For the CDR3, the DNA is TGTGCCAGCAGTTTGACAGGGGGCTTAGATGGCTACACCTTC. It is translated as CASSLTGGLDGYTF.